A selection of T cell receptor beta chains follows, all from one sample in a study of OX40 agonist ivuxolimab in advanced cancers. Generated by immunoSEQ multiplex PCR, the TCRdb table keeps only in-frame clones and is missing some. The sample consists of 15,000 to 20,000 clones, approximately 85% of them appearing once. Sample: CD4+ or CD8+ T cells sorted from blood, taken in a trial of the OX40 agonist ivuxolimab. The source of these receptors is an adult with an advanced solid tumor such as melanoma, head and neck, liver or kidney cancer. CDR3s include the opening cysteine and the closing phenylalanine or tryptophan. A D gene is named only where the DNA matches it firmly. Rows may omit the clone size; those that give it use once, few, many or a size class.

- TRBJ2-3 - TRBV14 TGTGCCAGCAGCCATCTCGAGGGAACAGATACGCAGTATTTT CASSHLEGTDTQYF
- TRBJ2-7 TRBD1 TRBV4-3 TGCGCCAGCAGCCAAACGACAGGGTACTACTACGAGCAGTACTTC CASSQTTGYYYEQYF
once TRBJ1-1 TRBD1 TRBV7-8 TGTGCCAGCAGCTTAGCGACCGGGACAGGGCTCACTGAAGCTTTCTTT CASSLATGTGLTEAFF
- TRBJ2-1 TRBD2 TRBV7-9 TGTGCCACCACCCCTGGCGTGGGAGGGTCGAATGAGCAGTTCTTC CATTPGVGGSNEQFF
- TRBJ2-3 TRBD2 TRBV7-8 TGTGCCAGCACCGCAACTAGCGGGGACCCCGGAAGGCAGTATTTT CASTATSGDPGRQYF
- TRBJ2-1 TRBD1 TRBV9 TGTGCCAGCAGCGTGAACAGGGGGAATGCCTACAATGAGCAGTTCTTC CASSVNRGNAYNEQFF
- TRBJ2-7 TRBD1 TRBV7-2 TGTGCCAGCAGCTTTCAGGGGGCGGCCTACGAGCAGTACTTC CASSFQGAAYEQYF
- TRBJ1-2 - TRBV14 TGTGCCAGCAGTCCAATTAAGGATCCCTCTAACTATGGCTACACCTTC CASSPIKDPSNYGYTF
- TRBJ2-2 - TRBV4-1 TGCGCCAGCAGCCAAGATAGGAGGTCCCACACCGGGGAGCTGTTTTTT CASSQDRRSHTGELFF
- TRBJ2-7 - TRBV6-5 TGTGCCAGCAGTTACTCTAACACAGGCTCCTACGAGCAGTACTTC CASSYSNTGSYEQYF
- TRBJ2-1 TRBD1 TRBV28 TGTGCCAGCAGCGGGACAGGGGCCACAGGTGAGCAGTTCTTC CASSGTGATGEQFF
- TRBJ2-2 TRBD1 TRBV11-2 TGTGCCAGCAGCTTAGATACGTGGACAGGGTACACCGGGGAGCTGTTTTTT CASSLDTWTGYTGELFF
- TRBJ1-2 - TRBV19 TGTGCCAGTAGTATCCGGGAGGGGACCCGCTATGGCTACACCTTC CASSIREGTRYGYTF
- TRBJ2-1 - TRBV28 TGTGCCAGCAGTTACCCACACTACAATGAGCAGTTCTTC CASSYPHYNEQFF
- TRBJ2-1 - TRBV25-1 TGTGCCAGCAGTGTTAGGGATGAGCAGTTCTTC CASSVRDEQFF
- TRBJ2-7 - TRBV6-6 TGTGCCAGTTTTCAGGGTTCTTACCCCTACGAGCAGTACTTC CASFQGSYPYEQYF
- TRBJ2-5 - TRBV27 TGTGCCAGCAGGACAGGGACCATTCGGGGGGAGACCCAGTACTTC CASRTGTIRGETQYF
few TRBJ2-1 - TRBV11-3 TGTGCCAGCAGCTTATTCTGGGCCAGCTCCTACAATGAGCAGTTCTTC CASSLFWASSYNEQFF
- TRBJ2-2 - TRBV28 TGTGCCAGCGGGCGGACCGAAAACACCGGGGAGCTGTTTTTT CASGRTENTGELFF
- TRBJ2-7 - TRBV7-2 TGTGCCAGCAGCTTAAATTACGAGCAGTACTTC CASSLNYEQYF
- TRBJ1-1 TRBD1 TRBV28 TGTGCCAGCAGTTTCGACAGGGGGCGGACTGAAGCTTTCTTT CASSFDRGRTEAFF
once TRBJ2-7 TRBD1 TRBV28 TGTGCCAGCAGTCGGACAGGCTCCTACGAGCAGTACTTC CASSRTGSYEQYF
- TRBJ2-1 - TRBV7-9 TGTGCCAGCAGCTTTGAGACTAGTAACTACAATGAGCAGTTCTTC CASSFETSNYNEQFF
- TRBJ1-2 - TRBV5-4 TGTGCCAGCAGCTTGGGGGACGGTTCTCTGGGCTACACCTTC CASSLGDGSLGYTF
- TRBJ2-7 TRBD1 TRBV5-1 TGCGCCAGCAGCTTGGGGCAGGGGGCCGACGAGCAGTACTTC CASSLGQGADEQYF
large TRBJ2-5 - TRBV7-9 TGTGCCAGCAGTACGGGATTCCAAGGCGTTGGGAAGACCCAGTACTTC CASSTGFQGVGKTQYF
- TRBJ2-7 TRBD2 TRBV7-2 TGTGCCAGCCAAGCTTGGGCGGGAGATGACGAGCAGTACTTC CASQAWAGDDEQYF
- TRBJ1-6 TRBD1 TRBV4-1 TGCGCCAGCAGCCACCCAGGGGGCGGCTCACCCCTCCACTTT CASSHPGGGSPLHF
- TRBJ2-1 - TRBV7-9 TGTGCCAGCAGCTTATTTAGCGGCCCCTACAATGAGCAGTTCTTC CASSLFSGPYNEQFF
medium-sized TRBJ1-2 - TRBV7-8 TGTGCCAGCAGCTTAGACAGATACTATGGCTACACCTTC CASSLDRYYGYTF
few TRBJ1-5 - TRBV6-6 TGTGCCAGCTCTAGGGATCAGCCCCAGCATTTT CASSRDQPQHF
- TRBJ2-2 TRBD2 TRBV11-3 TGTGCCAGCAGCTTCCTAGCGGGGGAGGTAACCGGGGAGCTGTTTTTT CASSFLAGEVTGELFF
- TRBJ2-1 TRBD2 TRBV6-4 TGTGCCAGCAGTGACTCAGCGGGAGGGCCAAATGAGCAGTTCTTC CASSDSAGGPNEQFF
few TRBJ2-7 - TRBV11-3 TGTGCCAGCTCGGGAGACTCCTACGAGCAGTACTTC CASSGDSYEQYF
- TRBJ2-1 - TRBV13 TGTGCCAGCAGCTACGGACTACGTGGGCCCAATGAGCAGTTCTTC CASSYGLRGPNEQFF
- TRBJ1-5 TRBD1 TRBV4-1 TGCGCCAGCAGCCAGGGACAGAAATACAATCAGCCCCAGCATTTT CASSQGQKYNQPQHF
- TRBJ2-7 - TRBV27 TGTGCCGTCCAAGGGGTTGGGAACTCCTACGAGCAGTACTTC CAVQGVGNSYEQYF
- TRBJ2-4 - TRBV5-6 TGTGCCAGCAGCTTGATGACAGAAAACATTCAGTACTTC CASSLMTENIQYF